Listed here is a single TCR beta chain. The specificity of this receptor is unknown. It has no much larger one-base neighbor in the sample; base qualities were not kept. These data belong to a study of blood T cell repertoires in COVID-19 (TCRdb year 2020). Study-wide context: Samples covering the acute and convalescent phases of COVID-19 were provided by collaborators in the United States, Italy and Spain. The material from the prospective study consisted of cDNA or gDNA derived from T cells, B-cell-depleted T cells, or PBMCs. The dataset comprised deeply sampled blood TCRbeta repertoires from subjects exposed to, actively infected with, or recovered from COVID-19. The repertoires were made available in a free public database intended to serve as a resource for research on the immune response to SARS-CoV-2. Samples came from the ongoing ImmuneRACE study (first 160 participants) plus 1,254 subjects from 6 global collaborators. Sample metadata almost always included a de-identified subject ID, COVID-19 status, age in years and sex. Where HLA class I and class II types were available, the types were taken from metadata supplied by the sample provider, not from assay-based typing.

The immunoSEQ Assay, a bias-controlled multiplex PCR, was used to amplify TCRbeta CDR3 regions from genomic DNA. The source study handled its data this way. Within the assay, amplification of reference gene primers was used to estimate how many nucleated cells each sample contained. To quantify the absolute abundance of each unique TCRbeta CDR3 rearrangement, sequence reads were collapsed and filtered. For each sample, productive Simpson clonality was calculated as the square root of Simpson's diversity index over productive rearrangements. TCRdb holds this immuneACCESS table with in-frame rearrangements only. Some clones are missing; in checked studies, unresolved V genes explain under half, and the rest has no known cause. The V and J calls and clone size are taken from that table; D and trimming were inferred from the DNA. This sample has 100,000 to 150,000 clones in its table, and about 85% of those were observed once. Together, the top ten hold approximately 8.7% of the sample.

Collaborating institutions collected whole blood in K2EDTA tubes following their own protocols. For TCRbeta analysis, collaborator samples were shipped as frozen whole blood, as isolated PBMCs, or as DNA extracted from either sample type. The study at large found these results: The amount of clinical and demographic metadata varied by source and participant and was provided uncurated.

The junction shows trimming of 6 bases on V and 6 bases on J, and the gene matches do not reach 6 bases of it. Reading from cysteine to phenylalanine, the CDR3 counts 14 amino acids. Kept here is only the CDR3 DNA, which spans 42 bases and is read in frame from base 1. From a lookup of the germline V gene, CDR1 and CDR2 are SNHLY and FYNNEI. This chain joins TRBV2 to TRBJ2-3, and TRBD2 matches 10 of the central bases. This receptor was obtained from a man aged 35-49 years with active or convalescent COVID-19. The specimen was peripheral blood. The nucleotide sequence reads TGTGCCAGCAGCGTAGCGGGGGGAGGGGATACGCAGTATTTT. Translation gives CASSVAGGGDTQYF.